The rows below give T cell receptor beta chains drawn from one sample of a study of T cell responses to AZD1222 COVID-19 vaccine. Profiling relied on immunoSEQ multiplex PCR, and the TCRdb table lists in-frame clones only, not all of them. The table has 160,000 or so clones, about 88% seen once. The specimen was peripheral blood, collected on day 0 of AZD1222 vaccination. The receptor source for this set is an adult in good health. CDR3s include the opening cysteine and the closing phenylalanine or tryptophan. D genes are given only for firm matches. Size is omitted from some rows. Given values are once, few, many or a class for expanded clones.

>TRBV27|TRBJ2-3|-|-
CASSPLPLTDTQYF
TGTGCCAGCAGTCCTTTGCCTCTCACAGATACGCAGTATTTT
>TRBV6-5|TRBJ1-6|-|-
CASSYDPQSLLHF
TGTGCCAGCAGTTACGATCCTCAGTCGCTCCTCCACTTT
>TRBV5-1|TRBJ2-7|TRBD1|once
CASSVRQGASYEQYF
TGCGCCAGCAGCGTAAGACAGGGGGCTTCCTACGAGCAGTACTTC
>TRBV5-8|TRBJ1-2|-|-
CASSLGIGYTF
TGTGCCAGCAGCTTGGGGATTGGCTACACCTTC
>TRBV9|TRBJ1-1|-|-
CASSVVGGPTEAFF
TGTGCCAGCAGCGTAGTTGGGGGACCCACTGAAGCTTTCTTT
>TRBV7-2|TRBJ1-4|-|-
CASSLGGPATNEKLFF
TGTGCCAGCAGCTTAGGCGGACCTGCAACTAATGAAAAACTGTTTTTT
>TRBV27|TRBJ1-2|-|-
CASSSAPVGSSYGYTF
TGTGCCAGCAGTTCAGCCCCGGTGGGGAGTAGCTATGGCTACACCTTC
>TRBV4-2|TRBJ1-1|-|-
CASSPRTAQGTEAFF
TGTGCCAGCAGCCCCAGGACGGCTCAGGGGACTGAAGCTTTCTTT
>TRBV29-1|TRBJ1-1|-|-
CSVWSGLNTEAFF
TGCAGCGTTTGGTCAGGTCTTAACACTGAAGCTTTCTTT
>TRBV28|TRBJ2-1|-|-
CASSFGSGSYNEQFF
TGTGCCAGCAGTTTCGGGTCGGGCTCCTACAATGAGCAGTTCTTC
>TRBV28|TRBJ1-5|TRBD1|once
CASSLWTGGAMGNQPQHF
TGTGCCAGCAGTTTATGGACAGGGGGCGCGATGGGCAATCAGCCCCAGCATTTT
>TRBV28|TRBJ1-6|-|-
CASSFKGHSSYNSPLHF
TGTGCCAGCAGTTTCAAGGGTCATAGCTCCTATAATTCACCCCTCCACTTT
>TRBV30|TRBJ1-5|-|-
CAWTPGAGQPQHF
TGTGCCTGGACACCAGGGGCCGGGCAGCCCCAGCATTTT
>TRBV5-6|TRBJ2-3|TRBD1|-
CASRGTGDTQYF
TGTGCCAGCAGGGGGACAGGTGATACGCAGTATTTT
>TRBV10-3|TRBJ1-1|-|once
CAIRLTGQNTEAFF
TGTGCCATCAGACTGACAGGCCAGAACACTGAAGCTTTCTTT
>TRBV28|TRBJ2-7|-|-
CASSRDPGAYEQYF
TGTGCCAGCAGCCGGGATCCCGGGGCCTACGAGCAGTACTTC
>TRBV12-3/TRBV12-4|TRBJ1-1|-|once
CASHDRRYTEAFF
TGTGCCAGCCACGACAGGCGGTACACTGAAGCTTTCTTT
>TRBV5-1|TRBJ1-1|-|-
CASSLASTRAEAFF
TGCGCCAGCAGCTTGGCCTCGACAAGGGCTGAAGCTTTCTTT
>TRBV30|TRBJ1-3|-|-
CAFRLTLGTIYF
TGTGCCTTCAGACTGACCCTTGGCACCATATATTTT
>TRBV4-1|TRBJ2-7|-|-
CASSQTPTDSYEQYF
TGCGCCAGCAGCCAAACGCCGACGGACTCCTACGAGCAGTACTTC
>TRBV7-9|TRBJ1-2|-|-
CASSLAKANYGYTF
TGTGCCAGCAGCTTAGCAAAGGCTAACTATGGCTACACCTTC
>TRBV7-2|TRBJ1-6|TRBD1|-
CASSSGQGNSPLHF
TGTGCCAGCAGCTCCGGACAGGGCAATTCACCCCTCCACTTT
>TRBV20-1|TRBJ1-2|-|-
CSAGDRNNYGYTF
TGCAGTGCTGGTGACAGGAACAACTATGGCTACACCTTC
>TRBV24-1|TRBJ2-2|-|-
CATRGRGTGELFF
TGTGCCACCAGAGGACGGGGCACCGGGGAGCTGTTTTTT
>TRBV18|TRBJ2-7|-|-
CASSPLTGSSSYEQYF
TGTGCCAGCTCACCCCTCACAGGGTCGAGCTCCTACGAGCAGTACTTC
>TRBV28|TRBJ1-2|-|-
CASSPRTDYGYTF
TGTGCCAGCAGTCCCCGGACCGATTATGGCTACACCTTC
>TRBV3-1/TRBV3-2|TRBJ2-2|-|once
CASEVARGTGELFF
TGTGCCAGCGAGGTAGCCCGGGGCACCGGGGAGCTGTTTTTT
>TRBV10-2|TRBJ2-1|TRBD2|-
CASSTAGGRNEQFF
TGCGCCAGCAGTACCGCGGGAGGGCGCAATGAGCAGTTCTTC
>TRBV21-1|TRBJ2-2|-|-
CASSKEKDTGELFF
TGTGCCAGCAGCAAAGAGAAGGACACCGGGGAGCTGTTTTTT
>TRBV5-1|TRBJ2-5|-|-
CASSLGVEAETQYF
TGCGCCAGCAGCTTGGGGGTAGAGGCAGAGACCCAGTACTTC
>TRBV28|TRBJ2-1|-|once
CASSLNSLAPSTEQFF
TGTGCCAGCAGTTTAAATTCCCTAGCGCCCTCAACCGAGCAGTTCTTC
>TRBV3-1/TRBV3-2|TRBJ1-3|-|-
CASSPTVISGNTIYF
TGTGCCAGCAGTCCCACCGTCATCTCTGGAAACACCATATATTTT
>TRBV5-1|TRBJ2-7|-|-
CASSLEGREQYF
TGCGCCAGCAGCTTGGAAGGGCGCGAGCAGTACTTC
>TRBV9|TRBJ2-3|-|-
CASSAPQGAGGTDTQYF
TGTGCCAGCAGCGCACCCCAGGGGGCGGGGGGCACAGATACGCAGTATTTT
>TRBV6-6|TRBJ1-5|-|-
CASSTLGPQHF
TGTGCCAGCAGCACCCTGGGGCCCCAGCATTTT
>TRBV7-2|TRBJ2-5|-|-
CASSEQGFETQYF
TGTGCCAGCAGCGAGCAGGGGTTCGAGACCCAGTACTTC
>TRBV12-3/TRBV12-4|TRBJ1-4|-|-
CASSDLNEKLFF
TGTGCCAGCAGTGATCTAAATGAAAAACTGTTTTTT
>TRBV27|TRBJ1-1|-|-
CASSLEVDGVKNTEAFF
TGTGCCAGCAGTTTAGAAGTAGATGGGGTAAAGAACACTGAAGCTTTCTTT
>TRBV23-1|TRBJ1-5|-|-
CASSLGGLVSNQPQHF
TGCGCCAGCAGCCTGGGGGGGCTGGTGAGCAATCAGCCCCAGCATTTT
>TRBV6-5|TRBJ1-2|-|-
CASSPRLGSNYGYTF
TGTGCCAGCAGTCCCCGACTGGGTTCCAACTATGGCTACACCTTC
>TRBV4-2|TRBJ2-5|TRBD2|-
CASSQEKGLAGVSETQYF
TGTGCCAGCAGCCAAGAGAAGGGACTAGCGGGAGTAAGTGAGACCCAGTACTTC
>TRBV20-1|TRBJ2-7|-|once
CSASSSGTYEQYF
TGCAGTGCTAGTAGTAGCGGAACCTACGAGCAGTACTTC